This T cell receptor (beta chain) was documented in a study of T cell repertoires in cytomegalovirus infection. Germline V gene sequence: CDR1 SEHNR, CDR2 FQNEAQ (reference sequence). The CDR3 loop spans 12 amino acids. TCRdb independently ran MiXCR on the reads; one entry per CDR3 protein. The table has approximately 250,000 distinct CDR3 sequences, about 23% seen once. This clonotype was seen only a few times. The receptor was derived from a human donor in good health (CMV status not recorded). Some clones in this sample may be carry-over from other donors' samples. The V gene is TRBV7-9, the J gene TRBJ2-7; 9 positions agree with TRBD1. The sample consisted of CD8+ T cells from PBMCs. CDR3 coding DNA: TGTTCCATCGGGGACAGGGAATACGAGCAGTACTTC. It encodes CSIGDREYEQYF. The full variable domain, completed using reference TRBV7-9 and TRBJ2-7, is DTGVSQNPRHKITKRGQNVTFRCDPISEHNRLYWYRQTLGQGPEFLTYFQNEAQLEKSRLLSDRFSAERPKGSFSTLEIQRTEQGDSAMYLCSIGDREYEQYFGPGTRLTVT.